This T cell receptor beta chain appears in the sequencing data of a study of cytomegalovirus exposure and HLA in healthy donors. V shed 8 bases and J shed 4 bases, with 6 bases lying between them. The CDR3 totals 11 residues. Germline CDR1 LNHNV, CDR2 YYDKDF (reference sequence). Data came from immunoSEQ multiplex PCR; TCRdb stores just in-frame clones and leaves some out. The data contain some 100,000 clones, roughly 86% of them singletons. The sequenced sample consisted of PBMCs. The chain uses TRBV15 and TRBJ2-1; maybe TRBD2 (6 bases). The sequence was obtained from a woman aged 18-35 years in good health and CMV-seronegative. The CDR3 region is CATGGYNEQFF. The CDR3 DNA reads as TGTGCCACCGGGGGGTACAATGAGCAGTTCTTC. Supplemented by reference TRBV15 and TRBJ2-1, the full variable domain reads DAMVIQNPRYQVTQFGKPVTLSCSQTLNHNVMYWYQQKSSQAPKLLFHYYDKDFNNEADTPDNFQSRRPNTSFCFLDIRSPGLGDTAMYLCATGGYNEQFFGPGTRLTVL.